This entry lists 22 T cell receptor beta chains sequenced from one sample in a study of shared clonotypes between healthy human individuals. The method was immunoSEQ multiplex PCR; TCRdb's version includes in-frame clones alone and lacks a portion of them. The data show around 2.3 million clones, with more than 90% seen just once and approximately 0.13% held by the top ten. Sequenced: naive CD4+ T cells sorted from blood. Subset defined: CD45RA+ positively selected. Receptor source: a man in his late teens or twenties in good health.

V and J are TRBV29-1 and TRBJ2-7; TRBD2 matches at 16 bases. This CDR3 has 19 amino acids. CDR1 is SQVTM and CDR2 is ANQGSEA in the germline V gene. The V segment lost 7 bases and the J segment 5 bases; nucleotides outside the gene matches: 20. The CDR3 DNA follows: TGCAGCGGAACCCGATGGGGACTAGCGGGAGGGGTTAATTGGGACGAGCAGTACTTC. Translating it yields CSGTRWGLAGGVNWDEQYF.

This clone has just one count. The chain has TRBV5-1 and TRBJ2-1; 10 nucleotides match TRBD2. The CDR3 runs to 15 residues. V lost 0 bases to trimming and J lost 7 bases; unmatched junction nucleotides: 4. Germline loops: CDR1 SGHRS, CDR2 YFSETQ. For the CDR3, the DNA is TGCGCCAGCAGCTTGGTAGTAGCGGGAGGAAATGAGCAGTTCTTC. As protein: CASSLVVAGGNEQFF.

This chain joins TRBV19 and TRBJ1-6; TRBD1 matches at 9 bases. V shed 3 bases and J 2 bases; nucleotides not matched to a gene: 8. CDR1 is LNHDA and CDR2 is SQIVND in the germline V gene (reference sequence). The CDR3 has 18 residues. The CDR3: CASSIGGQGRTYNSPLHF. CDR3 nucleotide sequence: TGTGCCAGTAGTATCGGCGGACAGGGGCGCACCTATAATTCACCCCTCCACTTT.

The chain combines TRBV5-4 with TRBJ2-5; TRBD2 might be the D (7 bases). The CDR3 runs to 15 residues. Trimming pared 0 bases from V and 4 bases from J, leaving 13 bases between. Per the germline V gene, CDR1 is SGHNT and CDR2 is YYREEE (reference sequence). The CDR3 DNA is TGTGCCAGCAGCTTGGGAGGGGGGGCCATAGAGACCCAGTACTTC. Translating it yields CASSLGGGAIETQYF.

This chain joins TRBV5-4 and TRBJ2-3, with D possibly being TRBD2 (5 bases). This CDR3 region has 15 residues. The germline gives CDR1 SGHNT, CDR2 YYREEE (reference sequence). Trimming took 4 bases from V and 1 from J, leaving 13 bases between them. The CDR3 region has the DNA TGTGCCAGCAGCAGAGGGTCACTGCGCACAGATACGCAGTATTTT. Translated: CASSRGSLRTDTQYF.

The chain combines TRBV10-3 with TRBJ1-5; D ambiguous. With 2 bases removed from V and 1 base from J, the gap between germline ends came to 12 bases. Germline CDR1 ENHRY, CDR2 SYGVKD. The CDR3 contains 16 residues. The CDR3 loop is CAISEAAGGSNQPQHF. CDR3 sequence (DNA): TGTGCCATCAGTGAGGCGGCAGGCGGGAGCAATCAGCCCCAGCATTTT.

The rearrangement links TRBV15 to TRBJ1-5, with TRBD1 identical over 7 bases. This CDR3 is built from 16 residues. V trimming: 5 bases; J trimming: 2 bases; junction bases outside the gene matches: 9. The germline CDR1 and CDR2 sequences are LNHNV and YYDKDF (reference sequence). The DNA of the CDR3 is TGTGCCACCAGCCAACAGGGGTTGGGGGGCAATCAGCCCCAGCATTTT. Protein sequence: CATSQQGLGGNQPQHF.

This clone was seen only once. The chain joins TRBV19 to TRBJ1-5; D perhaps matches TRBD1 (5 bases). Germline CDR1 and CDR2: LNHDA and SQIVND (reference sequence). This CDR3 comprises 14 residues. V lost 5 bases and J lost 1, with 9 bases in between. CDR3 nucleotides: TGTGCCAGTAGTGGGGGTGGCAGCAATCAGCCCCAGCATTTT. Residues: CASSGGGSNQPQHF.

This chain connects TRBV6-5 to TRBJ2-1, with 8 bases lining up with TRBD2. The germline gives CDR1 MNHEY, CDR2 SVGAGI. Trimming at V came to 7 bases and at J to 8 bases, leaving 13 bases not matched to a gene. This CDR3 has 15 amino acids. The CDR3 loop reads CASKTGTRAGDEQFF. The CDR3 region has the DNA TGTGCCAGCAAAACCGGGACTAGGGCTGGGGATGAGCAGTTCTTC.

The CDR3 nucleotides read TGTGCCAGCAGGGGACTAGCAACCTACGAGCAGTACTTC. This encodes CASRGLATYEQYF. The chain uses TRBV6-1 and TRBJ2-7; 9 nucleotides line up with TRBD2. CDR1 MNHNS and CDR2 SASEGT come from the germline V gene. The CDR3 has 13 residues. The trim removed 6 bases at V and 2 bases at J, leaving 2 bases unmatched.

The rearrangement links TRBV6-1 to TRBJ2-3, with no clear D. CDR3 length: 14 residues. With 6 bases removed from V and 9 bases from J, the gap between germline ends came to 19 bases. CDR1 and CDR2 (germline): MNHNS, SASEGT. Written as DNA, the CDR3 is TGTGCCAGCAGGACCCCACTAATGGGGATGACGCAGTATTTT. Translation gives CASRTPLMGMTQYF.

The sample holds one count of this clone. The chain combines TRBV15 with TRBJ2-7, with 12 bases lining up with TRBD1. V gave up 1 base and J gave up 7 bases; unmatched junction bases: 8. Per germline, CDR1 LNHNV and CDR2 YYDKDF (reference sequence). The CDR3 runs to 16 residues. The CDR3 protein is CATSRAGQGAIWEQYF. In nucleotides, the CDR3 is TGTGCCACCAGCAGAGCGGGACAGGGGGCAATATGGGAGCAGTACTTC.

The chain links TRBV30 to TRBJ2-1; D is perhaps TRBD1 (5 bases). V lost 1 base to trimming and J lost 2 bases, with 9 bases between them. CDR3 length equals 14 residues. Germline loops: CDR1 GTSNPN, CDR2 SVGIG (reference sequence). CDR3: CAWSGRVPYNEQFF. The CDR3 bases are TGTGCCTGGAGTGGCAGGGTACCCTACAATGAGCAGTTCTTC.

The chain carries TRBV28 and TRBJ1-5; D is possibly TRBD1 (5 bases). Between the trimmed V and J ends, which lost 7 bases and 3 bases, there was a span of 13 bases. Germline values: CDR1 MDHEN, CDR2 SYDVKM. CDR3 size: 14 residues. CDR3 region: CASTPDSINQPQHF. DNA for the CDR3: TGTGCCAGCACTCCTGACAGTATCAATCAGCCCCAGCATTTT.

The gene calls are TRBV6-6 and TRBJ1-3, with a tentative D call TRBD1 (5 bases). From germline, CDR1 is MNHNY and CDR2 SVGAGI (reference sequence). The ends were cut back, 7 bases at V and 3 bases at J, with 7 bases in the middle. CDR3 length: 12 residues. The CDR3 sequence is CASTGGGNTIYF. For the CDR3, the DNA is TGTGCCAGCACGGGGGGTGGAAACACCATATATTTT.

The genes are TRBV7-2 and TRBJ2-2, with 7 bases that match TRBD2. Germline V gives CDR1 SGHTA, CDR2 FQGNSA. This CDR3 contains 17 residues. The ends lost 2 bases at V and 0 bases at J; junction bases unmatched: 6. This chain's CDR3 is CASSLSWGGTNTGELFF. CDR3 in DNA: TGTGCCAGCAGCTTAAGCTGGGGAGGGACGAACACCGGGGAGCTGTTTTTT. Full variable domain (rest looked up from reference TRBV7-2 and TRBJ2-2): GAGVSQSPSNKVTEKGKDVELRCDPISGHTALYWYRQSLGQGLEFLIYFQGNSAPDKSGLPSDRFSAERTGGSVSTLTIQRTQQEDSAVYLCASSLSWGGTNTGELFFGEGSRLTVL.

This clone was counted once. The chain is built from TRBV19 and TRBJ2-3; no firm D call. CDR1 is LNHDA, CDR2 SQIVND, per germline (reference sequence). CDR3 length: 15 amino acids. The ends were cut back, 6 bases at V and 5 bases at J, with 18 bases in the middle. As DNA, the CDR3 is TGTGCCAGTAGCGAGGCGGAAGCCTGGCGAGATACGCAGTATTTT. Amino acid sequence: CASSEAEAWRDTQYF.

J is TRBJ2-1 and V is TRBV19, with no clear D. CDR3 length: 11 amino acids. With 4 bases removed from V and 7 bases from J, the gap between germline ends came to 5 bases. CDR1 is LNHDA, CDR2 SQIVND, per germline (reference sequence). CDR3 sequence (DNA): TGTGCCAGTAGTAATTGGAATGAGCAGTTCTTC. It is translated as CASSNWNEQFF.

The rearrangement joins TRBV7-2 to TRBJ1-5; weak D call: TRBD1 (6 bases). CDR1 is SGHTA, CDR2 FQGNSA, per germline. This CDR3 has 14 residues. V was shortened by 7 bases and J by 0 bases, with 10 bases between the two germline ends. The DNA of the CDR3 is TGTGCCAGCACCACAGGGTATAGCAATCAGCCCCAGCATTTT. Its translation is CASTTGYSNQPQHF. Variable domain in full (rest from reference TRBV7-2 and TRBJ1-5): GAGVSQSPSNKVTEKGKDVELRCDPISGHTALYWYRQSLGQGLEFLIYFQGNSAPDKSGLPSDRFSAERTGGSVSTLTIQRTQQEDSAVYLCASTTGYSNQPQHFGDGTRLSIL.

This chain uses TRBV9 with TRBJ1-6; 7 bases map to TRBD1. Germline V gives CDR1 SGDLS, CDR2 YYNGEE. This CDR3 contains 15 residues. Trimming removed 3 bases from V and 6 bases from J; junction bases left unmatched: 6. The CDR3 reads CASSATGQVNSPLHF. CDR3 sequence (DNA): TGTGCCAGCAGCGCGACCGGACAGGTTAATTCACCCCTCCACTTT.

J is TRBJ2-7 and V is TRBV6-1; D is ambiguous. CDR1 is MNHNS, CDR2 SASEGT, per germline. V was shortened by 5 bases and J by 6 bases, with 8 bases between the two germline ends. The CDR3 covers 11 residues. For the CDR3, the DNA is TGTGCCAGCAGTTACGGGCGCGAGCAGTACTTC. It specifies CASSYGREQYF.

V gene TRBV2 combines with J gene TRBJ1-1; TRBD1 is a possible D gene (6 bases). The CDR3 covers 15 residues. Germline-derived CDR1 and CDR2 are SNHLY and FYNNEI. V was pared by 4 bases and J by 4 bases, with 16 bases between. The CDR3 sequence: CASSARTEGFTEAFF. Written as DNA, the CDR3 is TGTGCCAGCAGTGCCAGGACAGAGGGGTTCACTGAAGCTTTCTTT.